This TCR beta chain was sequenced in a study of T cells in Graves' hyperthyroidism and ophthalmopathy. Only one count was recorded for this clonotype. The J segment lost 4 bases and the V segment lost 9 bases, leaving 6 bases of the junction unmatched. Germline loops: CDR1 MGHDK, CDR2 SYGVNS. The CDR3 extends over 14 amino acids. Researchers amplified the TCR beta CDR3 regions from RNA transcripts. HTBI primers were used for first-round RT-PCR of the TCR CDR3. A single record per CDR3 protein comes from TCRdb applying MiXCR to the multiplex PCR reads. Of 300,000 to 400,000 distinct CDR3 sequences listed, 20% to 25% are singletons.

The TCR sequence derives from a woman between 50 and 59 years old with Graves' hyperthyroidism. The gene calls are TRBV25-1 and TRBJ1-3; 10 nucleotides match TRBD1. The source material was blood. CDR3 coding DNA: TGTGCCAGGGAAACGGGACAGGGGGGAAACACCATATATTTT. Translating gives CARETGQGGNTIYF.